This entry concerns a single T cell receptor beta chain. The target antigen is unknown. Sequenced by immunoSEQ multiplex PCR; TCRdb stores in-frame clones only, minus some. Counted here are 240,000 or so clones, roughly 90% occurring once; the ten biggest clones make up roughly a tenth. The sample originates from a study of Ad26.COV2.S vaccination and SARS-CoV-2 variants. Overall study context: Of the COV1001 trial arms, the Ad26.COV2.S arm included the donor.

Germline V gives CDR1 LNHNV, CDR2 YYDKDF (reference sequence). The CDR3 is made up of 16 amino acids. Trimming cost V 2 bases and J 0 bases, with 13 bases left between them. Noted treatment: roughly 18 received Ad26.COV2.S at low or high dose, single or two shots; 5 received placebo; per-sample allocation not given. Repertoires come from day 63 after the first vaccine or placebo injection. An Ad26 vector was used to express Wuhan-strain SARS-CoV-2 spike as the vaccine. Study-wide findings and caveats: The authors reported substantial breadth in spike-specific CD8+ and CD4+ T cell responses after vaccination.

The chain joins TRBV15 to TRBJ1-1; D is unclear. The specimen was peripheral blood, collected in a trial of Ad26.COV2.S vaccine versus placebo. The clonotype originates from a person aged 18-60 years who received the Ad26.COV2.S COVID-19 vaccine or a placebo. The CDR3 nucleotides are TGTGCCACCAGCAGACTGACCAGCAGGATGAACACTGAAGCTTTCTTT. Translated, it gives CATSRLTSRMNTEAFF.